Each of the 15 T cell receptor beta chains below was sequenced from the same sample in a study of T cells expressing NK-cell markers. Reprocessing the 5' RACE reads, TCRdb reports a single entry for every CDR3 protein and omits DNA. This table holds about 540,000 distinct CDR3 sequences. The sequenced sample was blood T cells: a sorted CD56 or NKG2C T cell subset, CD4+ or CD8+ T cells, or bulk PBMC T cells (not recorded which). These receptors were collected from a man aged 18 to 29 in good health.

V usage is TRBV2 and J usage is TRBJ2-6; checking the TCRdb D call of TRBD2 is not possible without DNA. This CDR3 has 15 residues. Germline V gene data show CDR1 as SNHLY and CDR2 as FYNNEI. CDR3 loop: CASRERVPGANVLTF.

The chain combines TRBV7-2 with TRBJ2-7; the D call from TCRdb, TRBD1, cannot be confirmed without DNA. The germline V gene encodes CDR1 SGHTA and CDR2 FQGNSA. The CDR3 covers 16 residues. The CDR3 is CASSFVDRAFSYEQYF.

V is TRBV9 and J is TRBJ2-6; as DNA is missing, the TRBD2 call by TCRdb cannot be tested. Per the germline V gene, CDR1 is SGDLS and CDR2 is YYNGEE. The CDR3 spans 19 residues. The CDR3 region is CASSVGFEGSGSGANVLTF.

The chain has TRBV12-3 or TRBV12-4 and TRBJ2-2; the TRBD2 assignment by TCRdb is unverifiable without DNA. This CDR3 has 15 amino acids. This CDR3 is CASSKGLAFAGELFF.

This chain joins TRBV19 and TRBJ1-5. The CDR3 runs 14 residues. The germline V gene encodes CDR1 LNHDA and CDR2 SQIVND (reference sequence). The CDR3 loop is CASSIGQEGQPQHF.

V usage is TRBV6-4 and J usage is TRBJ2-2; TCRdb indicates TRBD1, and absent DNA this call remains unverified. Germline V gives CDR1 MRHNA, CDR2 SNTAGT. The CDR3 consists of 14 residues. The CDR3 here is CASARDRNTGELFF.

The chain uses TRBV11-1 and TRBJ2-1; checking the TCRdb D call of TRBD1 is not possible without DNA. This CDR3 region has 18 residues. Germline CDR1 and CDR2: SGHAT and FQDESV (reference sequence). This chain's CDR3 is CASSLAIGTGAPYNEQFF.

This chain links TRBV11-1 with TRBJ2-1; TCRdb selects TRBD1, and the lack of DNA leaves this call unchecked. The CDR3 contains 13 residues. Germline V CDR1 and CDR2: SGHAT, FQDESV (reference sequence). This CDR3 reads CASSQGVVNEQFF. Drawing the rest from reference TRBV11-1 and TRBJ2-1, the complete variable domain is EAEVAQSPRYKITEKSQAVAFWCDPISGHATLYWYRQILGQGPELLVQFQDESVVDDSQLPKDRFSAERLKGVDSTLKIQPAELGDSAMYLCASSQGVVNEQFFGPGTRLTVL.

The chain employs TRBV15 and TRBJ2-4; the TCRdb call, TRBD1, lacks DNA for checking. The germline gives CDR1 LNHNV, CDR2 YYDKDF (reference sequence). This CDR3 comprises 17 residues. The CDR3 loop is CATSRDGFGQGGNIQYF.

This sequence joins TRBV29-1 and TRBJ2-1; TCRdb names TRBD2, which stays unverified in the absence of DNA. The CDR3 is made up of 14 amino acids. Germline V gene data show CDR1 as SQVTM and CDR2 as ANQGSEA. The CDR3 here is CSATYPTSSHEQFF.

The rearrangement joins TRBV4-1 to TRBJ2-3. The CDR3 runs 13 residues. Germline assignment: CDR1 MGHRA and CDR2 YSYEKL. The CDR3: CASSRASSDTQYF.

V and J are TRBV7-9 and TRBJ2-3; TCRdb's D call of TRBD2 is untestable without DNA. The CDR3 is made up of 16 amino acids. Germline CDR1 reads SEHNR; CDR2 reads FQNEAQ (reference sequence). The CDR3 protein is CASSPPAGERSDTQYF.

The chain has TRBV24-1 and TRBJ1-6. Germline V gene data show CDR1 as KGHDR and CDR2 as SFDVKD. CDR3 size: 15 residues. The CDR3 sequence is CATSVGPAKNSPLHF.

V and J are TRBV12-3 or TRBV12-4 and TRBJ1-2. The CDR3 has 16 amino acids. The CDR3 sequence is CASSLANSGRIYGYTF.

The chain joins TRBV5-5 to TRBJ1-1. The V gene's germline CDR1 is SGHKS and CDR2 YYEKEE (reference sequence). CDR3 size: 14 residues. CDR3 protein: CASSLPGYDTEAFF.